This T cell receptor beta chain was sequenced in a study of technical replicates of blood from a handful of donors (dated by TCRdb to about 2017). The CDR3 runs 15 amino acids, cysteine and phenylalanine included. Only the CDR3 DNA stays, 45 bases, in frame from base 1. The junction shows trimming of 4 bases on V and 4 bases on J, plus 14 bases between the germline ends. From the germline V gene, CDR1 is WSHSY and CDR2 is SAAADI. Library generation was performed with the immunoSEQ multiplex PCR assay. Held by TCRdb, this immuneACCESS table contains in-frame sequences only and omits some clones. Under half of the omission traces to an unresolved V gene where checked; the cause of the rest is unknown. The sample table records tens of thousands of clones; around 87% of these occur just once. Clones ranked in the top ten supply approximately 5% of the sample. Regarding this clone: Its cognate antigen has yet to be identified. No much larger clonotype is one base removed from it; base qualities were not supplied.

This clonotype was obtained from a human donor in good health. Some clones in this sample may be carry-over from other donors' samples. The sample comprised PBMCs. The chain was built from TRBV10-2 and TRBJ1-3, with an unclear D gene assignment. This receptor carries the CDR3 CASSGFGDPGNTIYF. Read as DNA, the sequence is TGCGCCAGCAGTGGTTTTGGAGATCCCGGAAACACCATATATTTT.